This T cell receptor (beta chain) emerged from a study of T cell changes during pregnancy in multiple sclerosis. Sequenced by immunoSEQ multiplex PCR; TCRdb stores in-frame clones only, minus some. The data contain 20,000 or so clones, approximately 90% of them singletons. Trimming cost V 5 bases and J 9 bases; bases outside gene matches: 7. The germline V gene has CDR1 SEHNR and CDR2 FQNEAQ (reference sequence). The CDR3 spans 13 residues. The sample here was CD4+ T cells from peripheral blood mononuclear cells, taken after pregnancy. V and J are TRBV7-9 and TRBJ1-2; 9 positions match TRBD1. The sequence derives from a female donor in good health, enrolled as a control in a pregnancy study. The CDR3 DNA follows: TGTGCCAGCAGCCTGGGACAGGGAAGGAGCTACACCTTC. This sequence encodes CASSLGQGRSYTF.